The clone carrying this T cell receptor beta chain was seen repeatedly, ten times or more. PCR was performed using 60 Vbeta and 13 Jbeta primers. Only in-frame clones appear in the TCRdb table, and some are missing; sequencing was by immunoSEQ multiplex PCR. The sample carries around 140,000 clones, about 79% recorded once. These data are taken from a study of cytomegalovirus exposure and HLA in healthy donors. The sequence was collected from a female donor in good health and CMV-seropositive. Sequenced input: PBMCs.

CDR3 nucleotides: TGTGCCAGCAGCTTCAGGGGGTCTAATGAAAAACTGTTTTTT. Amino acid sequence: CASSFRGSNEKLFF. The chain has TRBV7-9 and TRBJ1-4, with 7 bases fitting TRBD1. Trimming at V came to 3 bases and at J to 3 bases, leaving 1 base not matched to a gene. The germline gives CDR1 SEHNR, CDR2 FQNEAQ (reference sequence). The CDR3 consists of 14 residues.